One and the same sample provided the 13 T cell receptor beta chains below, sequenced in a study of blood T cell repertoires in COVID-19. Method: immunoSEQ multiplex PCR; TCRdb's copy keeps in-frame clones and lacks some. The table lists some 300,000 clones, roughly 90% of them singletons, with about 4% in the top ten. Sequencing was done on a sample of PBMCs or T cells enriched from blood (not recorded which). All receptors derive from a woman younger than 45 who had been exposed to COVID-19.

This rearrangement joins TRBV4-1 to TRBJ1-5; D call uncertain. Germline values: CDR1 MGHRA, CDR2 YSYEKL. Trimming cost V 1 base and J 5 bases, with 15 bases left between them. The CDR3 loop spans 16 amino acids. The CDR3 spells CASSQVPPRGYQPQHF. The CDR3 DNA is TGCGCCAGCAGCCAAGTACCCCCCCGGGGATATCAGCCCCAGCATTTT.

V is TRBV10-3 and J is TRBJ1-6; 11 nucleotides align to TRBD1. V was pared by 6 bases and J by 2 bases, with 3 bases of the junction left unmatched. This CDR3 region has 16 residues. Germline V gene data show CDR1 as ENHRY and CDR2 as SYGVKD. CDR3 in amino acids: CAISGQGAPYNSPLHF. CDR3 DNA sequence: TGTGCCATCAGCGGACAGGGGGCTCCCTATAATTCACCCCTCCACTTT.

The chain uses TRBV27 and TRBJ1-1; D may be TRBD1 (6 bases). Germline CDR1 reads MNHEY; CDR2 reads SMNVEV (reference sequence). The CDR3 extends over 16 amino acids. V was trimmed by 1 base and J by 7 bases, leaving 19 bases between them. CDR3 sequence (DNA): TGTGCCAGCAGTTTATGGGGTACAGGGTTCTCGGGTGAAGCTTTCTTT. Amino acids: CASSLWGTGFSGEAFF.

The chain carries TRBV11-1 and TRBJ2-5, with TRBD1 identical over 8 bases. CDR3 length: 15 residues. V dropped 5 bases and J dropped 2; count of bases not matched to a gene: 7. The germline gives CDR1 SGHAT, CDR2 FQDESV (reference sequence). CDR3 DNA: TGTGCCAGCAGCGTTGACAGGGGACCACAAGAGACCCAGTACTTC. Translated: CASSVDRGPQETQYF.

The chain recombines TRBV11-2 with TRBJ1-2; D perhaps matches TRBD1 (5 bases). With 2 bases removed from V and 6 bases from J, the gap between germline ends came to 13 bases. The germline CDR1 and CDR2 sequences are SGHAT and FQNNGV. This CDR3 is 14 amino acids long. CDR3 in amino acids: CASSLTGGKDGYTF. As DNA, the CDR3 is TGTGCCAGCAGCTTAACGGGGGGGAAGGATGGCTACACCTTC.

The genes are TRBV6-2 or TRBV6-3 and TRBJ2-5; D gene unclear. With 3 bases removed from V and 7 bases from J, the gap between germline ends came to 12 bases. Germline lookup yields CDR1 MNHEY and CDR2 SVGEGT. This CDR3 comprises 13 residues. For the CDR3, the DNA is TGTGCCAGCAGTTATGGCTTTGCAGGGACCCAGTACTTC. Translation gives CASSYGFAGTQYF.

The CDR3 nucleotides are TGCGCCAGCAGCTTGGACAGGGTTGGCTCACCCCTCCACTTT. Translating it yields CASSLDRVGSPLHF. V gene TRBV5-1 combines with J gene TRBJ1-6; tentative D call: TRBD1 (6 bases). The germline V gene has CDR1 SGHRS and CDR2 YFSETQ. CDR3 size: 14 residues. V was cut by 0 bases and J by 10 bases, with 11 bases left in between.

This chain connects TRBV7-9 to TRBJ2-7; 7 bases map to TRBD1. J lost 0 bases, V lost 6 bases, and 14 bases had no gene match. The germline V gene has CDR1 SEHNR and CDR2 FQNEAQ (reference sequence). The CDR3 sequence is 17 residues long. CDR3 sequence (DNA): TGTGCCAGCAGATCTCCCCCGGGACAGTCGAGCTCCTACGAGCAGTACTTC. Its protein product is CASRSPPGQSSSYEQYF.

This clone was recorded once. The chain's CDR3 is CASSSLRGSTGTTIILANTGELFF. CDR3 nucleotide sequence: TGTGCCAGCAGCTCACTTAGGGGGAGTACCGGGACTACTATTATTCTCGCGAACACCGGGGAGCTGTTTTTT. The chain employs TRBV7-1 and TRBJ2-2; maybe TRBD2 (7 bases). TRBV7-1 is an open reading frame whose function is uncertain. The CDR3 totals 24 residues. With 2 bases removed from V and 0 bases from J, the gap between germline ends came to 34 bases.

This chain links TRBV7-2 with TRBJ1-5; 7 positions agree with TRBD1. The CDR3 extends over 14 amino acids. CDR1 is SGHTA and CDR2 is FQGNSA in the germline V gene. Trimming at V came to 5 bases and at J to 4 bases, leaving 5 bases not matched to a gene. CDR3 protein: CASSPDRRNQPQHF. The CDR3, as DNA: TGTGCCAGCAGCCCGGACAGGAGGAATCAGCCCCAGCATTTT.

This clone was counted once. J is TRBJ1-5 and V is TRBV18; 7 nucleotides agree with TRBD1. V was clipped by 5 bases and J by 6 bases; unmatched bases: 10. Germline assignment: CDR1 KGHSH and CDR2 LQKENI. CDR3 length: 15 amino acids. For the CDR3, the DNA is TGTGCCAGCTCAGATAACAGGGGATCGGGTCAGCCCCAGCATTTT. Translation: CASSDNRGSGQPQHF. The full variable domain, in which reference TRBV18 and TRBJ1-5 provide the parts outside the CDR3, is NAGVMQNPRHLVRRRGQEARLRCSPMKGHSHVYWYRQLPEEGLKFMVYLQKENIIDESGMPKERFSAEFPKEGPSILRIQQVVRGDSAAYFCASSDNRGSGQPQHFGDGTRLSIL.

Notes on this clone: The junction shows a germline mismatch at one end, possibly a read error. V gene TRBV11-2 combines with J gene TRBJ1-6; D is perhaps TRBD1 (6 bases). Per the germline V gene, CDR1 is SGHAT and CDR2 is FQNNGV. This CDR3 region has 15 residues. The CDR3: CASSVDRSMNSPLHF. DNA for the CDR3: TGTGCCAGCAGCGTAGACAGGTCAATGAATTCACCCCTCCACTTT. Full variable domain (missing parts from reference TRBV11-2 and TRBJ1-6): EAGVAQSPRYKIIEKRQSVAFWCNPISGHATLYWYQQILGQGPKLLIQFQNNGVVDDSQLPKDRFSAERLKGVDSTLKIQPAKLEDSAVYLCASSVDRSMNSPLHFGNGTRLTVT.

This clone was counted between two and nine times. The CDR3 sequence is CAWSVAGKVGYTF. The CDR3 DNA reads as TGTGCCTGGAGTGTAGCAGGGAAGGTCGGCTACACCTTC. This chain joins TRBV30 and TRBJ1-2, with D maybe TRBD1 (5 bases). Germline CDR1 reads GTSNPN; CDR2 reads SVGIG (reference sequence). This CDR3 region has 13 residues. V lost 0 bases and J lost 8, with 13 bases in between. Full variable domain (outside the CDR3, taken from reference TRBV30 and TRBJ1-2): SQTIHQWPATLVQPVGSPLSLECTVEGTSNPNLYWYRQAAGRGLQLLFYSVGIGQISSEVPQNLSASRPQDRQFILSSKKLLLSDSGFYLCAWSVAGKVGYTFGSGTRLTVV.